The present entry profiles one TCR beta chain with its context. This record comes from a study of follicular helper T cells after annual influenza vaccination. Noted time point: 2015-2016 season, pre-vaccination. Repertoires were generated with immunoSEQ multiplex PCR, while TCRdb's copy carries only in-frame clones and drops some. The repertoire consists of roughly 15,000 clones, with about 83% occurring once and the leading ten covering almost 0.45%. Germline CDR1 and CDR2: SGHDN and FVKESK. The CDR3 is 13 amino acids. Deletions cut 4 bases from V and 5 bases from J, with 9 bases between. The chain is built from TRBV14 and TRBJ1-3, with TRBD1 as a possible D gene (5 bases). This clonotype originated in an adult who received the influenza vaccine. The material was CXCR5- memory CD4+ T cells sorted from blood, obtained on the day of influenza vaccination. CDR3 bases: TGTGCCAGCAGCCCGGGGACCCGAAACACCATATATTTT. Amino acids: CASSPGTRNTIYF.